The 16 T cell receptor beta chains in this list originate from one sample, sequenced in a study of blood T cell repertoires in COVID-19. TCRdb's copy holds only in-frame clones and misses some; the assay was immunoSEQ multiplex PCR. The sample holds some 140,000 clones, 70% to 85% seen once. Specimen: peripheral blood. The receptors were gathered from a man between 60 and 75 years old with acute or convalescent COVID-19.

This rearrangement joins TRBV6-6 to TRBJ1-5, with D possibly being TRBD1 (5 bases). CDR3 length equals 14 residues. Germline V CDR1 and CDR2: MNHNY, SVGAGI (reference sequence). Deletions cut 8 bases from V and 1 base from J, with 12 bases between. Here the CDR3 reads CASVQGPSNQPQHF. The CDR3 DNA reads TGTGCCAGCGTCCAGGGTCCAAGCAATCAGCCCCAGCATTTT.

The chain carries TRBV27 and TRBJ2-1; perhaps TRBD2 as D (6 bases). Trimming cost V 8 bases and J 3 bases, with 17 bases left between them. This CDR3 contains 15 residues. The germline V gene has CDR1 MNHEY and CDR2 SMNVEV (reference sequence). CDR3 sequence: CASCTGTPDYNEQFF. In DNA form, the CDR3 reads TGTGCCAGCTGCACCGGGACTCCTGACTACAATGAGCAGTTCTTC.

The genes are TRBV18 and TRBJ1-2; TRBD1 matches at 12 bases. Germline V gene sequence: CDR1 KGHSH, CDR2 LQKENI. Losses at the gene ends were 4 bases for V and 4 bases for J; bases not matched to a gene: 7. The CDR3 runs to 16 residues. CDR3 amino acids: CASSLYGTGGGYGYTF. CDR3 sequence (DNA): TGTGCCAGCTCACTTTACGGGACAGGGGGCGGCTATGGCTACACCTTC.

The chain combines TRBV9 with TRBJ1-4; TRBD1 agrees at 7 bases. The junction had 6 bases not matched to a gene; V was cut back by 4 bases and J by 0 bases. Germline CDR1 is SGDLS and CDR2 is YYNGEE. The CDR3 runs 16 residues. CDR3 in DNA: TGTGCCAGCAGCTCCGGACAGGTTGCAACTAATGAAAAACTGTTTTTT. It yields the protein CASSSGQVATNEKLFF.

This chain links TRBV28 with TRBJ1-5; 7 nucleotides match TRBD1. The V gene end was trimmed by 5 bases and the J gene end by 2 bases; junction bases not matched to a gene: 6. Germline CDR1 MDHEN, CDR2 SYDVKM. There are 15 residues in the CDR3. In DNA form, the CDR3 reads TGTGCCAGCAGTATAATCACAGGGGGCAATCAGCCCCAGCATTTT. Its translation: CASSIITGGNQPQHF.

The chain is built from TRBV2 and TRBJ2-3, with 8 bases that match TRBD2. This CDR3 has 15 residues. Germline V lookup: CDR1 SNHLY, CDR2 FYNNEI. Losses at the gene ends were 5 bases for V and 2 bases for J; bases not matched to a gene: 6. In DNA, the CDR3 is TGTGCCAGCAGTTTTAGCGGGACCTTCACAGATACGCAGTATTTT. It yields the protein CASSFSGTFTDTQYF.

The chain has TRBV4-1 and TRBJ2-5, with 8 bases lining up with TRBD2. V was clipped by 1 base and J by 2 bases; unmatched bases: 9. Per the germline V gene, CDR1 is MGHRA and CDR2 is YSYEKL. The length of the CDR3 is 17 residues. In DNA form, the CDR3 reads TGCGCCAGCAGCCAAGCCGGGGGGGGAGGGGCGCAAGAGACCCAGTACTTC. Encoded protein: CASSQAGGGGAQETQYF.

The chain links TRBV6-2 or TRBV6-3 to TRBJ2-1, with D possibly being TRBD2 (6 bases). Germline CDR1 MNHEY, CDR2 SVGEGT. The ends were cut back, 2 bases at V and 0 bases at J, with 14 bases in the middle. The CDR3 loop spans 17 amino acids. The CDR3 region is CASSYGGGTHSYNEQFF. CDR3 bases: TGTGCCAGCAGTTACGGTGGCGGGACCCACTCCTACAATGAGCAGTTCTTC.

V is TRBV10-3 and J is TRBJ1-4; D remains ambiguous. V was clipped by 5 bases and J by 8 bases, with 15 bases between them. CDR1 is ENHRY and CDR2 is SYGVKD in the germline V gene. The CDR3 extends over 14 amino acids. In DNA form, the CDR3 reads TGTGCCATCAGTTTGGCGGGCCGAAAGGAAAAACTGTTTTTT. It yields the protein CAISLAGRKEKLFF.

This clone appeared a few times. The V and J genes are TRBV2 and TRBJ1-1, with 7 bases identical to TRBD1. There are 13 residues in the CDR3. Germline CDR1 is SNHLY and CDR2 is FYNNEI. V shed 5 bases and J 4 bases; nucleotides not matched to a gene: 4. The chain's CDR3 is CASSRQGITEAFF. Here the CDR3 DNA reads TGTGCCAGCAGTAGACAGGGCATCACTGAAGCTTTCTTT.

V gene TRBV5-4 combines with J gene TRBJ1-2; D unclear. The CDR3 contains 15 residues. Trimming shortened V by 0 bases and J by 1 base, and 10 bases separated the two germline ends. Germline V gene sequence: CDR1 SGHNT, CDR2 YYREEE (reference sequence). The CDR3 coding sequence is TGTGCCAGCAGCTTGGCCGCAGGTGGTAACTATGGCTACACCTTC. Translation gives CASSLAAGGNYGYTF.

This clone has just one count. The genes are TRBV6-5 and TRBJ1-2; D uncertain. Looked up from germline, CDR1 is MNHEY and CDR2 is SVGAGI. The CDR3 sequence is 15 residues long. V lost 11 bases and J lost 6, with 25 bases in between. CDR3 nucleotide sequence: TGTGCCGATTCGAGTGGTTATCCCTCGTTGGATGGCTACACCTTC. Its protein is CADSSGYPSLDGYTF.

The chain couples TRBV7-2 to TRBJ1-5, with D unresolved. The ends were cut back, 3 bases at V and 0 bases at J, with 9 bases in the middle. The CDR3 loop spans 15 amino acids. Germline CDR1 reads SGHTA; CDR2 reads FQGNSA. In nucleotides, the CDR3 is TGTGCCAGCAGCTTCTCAGGAAATAGCAATCAGCCCCAGCATTTT. Protein: CASSFSGNSNQPQHF.

The J gene is TRBJ2-5, the V gene TRBV6-5, with D hard to call. From germline, CDR1 is MNHEY and CDR2 SVGAGI. The CDR3 has 13 residues. V was clipped by 6 bases and J by 0 bases, with 8 bases between them. The CDR3 region has the DNA TGTGCCAGCAGCCCGACACACCAAGAGACCCAGTACTTC. Amino acid sequence: CASSPTHQETQYF.

The chain is built from TRBV14 and TRBJ2-3; 8 bases match TRBD2. J gave up 4 bases and V 5 bases, and 8 bases lay outside the gene matches. The CDR3 loop spans 15 amino acids. Germline CDR1 reads SGHDN; CDR2 reads FVKESK. The CDR3 DNA is TGTGCCAGCAGCTCGGGACTAGTCGGCGCAGATACGCAGTATTTT. Translating gives CASSSGLVGADTQYF.

The CDR3: CASSVTGPNQPQHF. CDR3 bases: TGTGCCAGCAGTGTGACAGGGCCCAATCAGCCCCAGCATTTT. The J gene is TRBJ1-5, the V gene TRBV28; 7 bases match TRBD1. V dropped 5 bases and J dropped 3; count of bases not matched to a gene: 4. Per germline, CDR1 MDHEN and CDR2 SYDVKM. The CDR3 contains 14 residues.